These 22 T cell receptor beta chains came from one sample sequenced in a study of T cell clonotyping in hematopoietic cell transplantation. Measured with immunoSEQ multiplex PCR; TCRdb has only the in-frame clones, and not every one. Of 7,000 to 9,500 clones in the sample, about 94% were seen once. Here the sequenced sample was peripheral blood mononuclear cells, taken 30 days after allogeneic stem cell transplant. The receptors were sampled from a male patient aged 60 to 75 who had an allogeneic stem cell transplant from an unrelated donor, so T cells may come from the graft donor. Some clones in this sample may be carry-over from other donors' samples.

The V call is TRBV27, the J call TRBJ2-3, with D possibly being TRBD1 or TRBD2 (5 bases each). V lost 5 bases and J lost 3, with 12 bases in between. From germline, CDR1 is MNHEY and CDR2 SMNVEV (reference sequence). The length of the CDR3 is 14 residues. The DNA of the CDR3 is TGTGCCAGCAGTGACCTAGGGACGACAGATACGCAGTATTTT. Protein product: CASSDLGTTDTQYF.

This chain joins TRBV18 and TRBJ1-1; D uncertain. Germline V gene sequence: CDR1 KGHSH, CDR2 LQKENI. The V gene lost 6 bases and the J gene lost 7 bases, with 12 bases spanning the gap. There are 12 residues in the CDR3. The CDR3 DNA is TGTGCCAGCTCGAGGGTGGGGTTTGAAGCTTTCTTT. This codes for CASSRVGFEAFF.

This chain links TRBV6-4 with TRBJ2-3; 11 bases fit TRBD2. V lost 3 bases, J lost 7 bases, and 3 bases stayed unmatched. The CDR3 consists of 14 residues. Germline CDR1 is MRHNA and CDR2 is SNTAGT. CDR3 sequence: CASSEGTSGNTQYF. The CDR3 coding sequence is TGTGCCAGCAGTGAAGGGACTAGCGGAAATACGCAGTATTTT.

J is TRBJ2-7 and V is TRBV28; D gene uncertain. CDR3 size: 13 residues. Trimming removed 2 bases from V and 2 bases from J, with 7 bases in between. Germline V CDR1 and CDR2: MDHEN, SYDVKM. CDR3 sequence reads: CASSLIQPYEQYF. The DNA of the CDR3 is TGTGCCAGCAGTTTAATTCAACCCTACGAGCAGTACTTC.

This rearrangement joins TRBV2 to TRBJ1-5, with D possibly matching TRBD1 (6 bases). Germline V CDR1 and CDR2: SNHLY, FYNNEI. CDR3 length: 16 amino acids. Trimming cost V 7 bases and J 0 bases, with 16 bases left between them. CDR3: CASTQDRESSNQPQHF. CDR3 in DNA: TGTGCCAGCACCCAGGACAGAGAGTCTAGCAATCAGCCCCAGCATTTT. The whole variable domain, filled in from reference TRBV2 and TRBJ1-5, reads EPEVTQTPSHQVTQMGQEVILRCVPISNHLYFYWYRQILGQKVEFLVSFYNNEISEKSEIFDDQFSVERPDGSNFTLKIRSTKLEDSAMYFCASTQDRESSNQPQHFGDGTRLSIL.

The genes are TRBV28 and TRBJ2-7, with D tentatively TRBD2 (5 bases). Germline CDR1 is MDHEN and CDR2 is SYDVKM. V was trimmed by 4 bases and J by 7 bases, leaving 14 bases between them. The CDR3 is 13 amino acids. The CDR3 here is CASSSGLSQEQYF. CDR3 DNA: TGTGCCAGCAGTTCAGGACTGTCCCAGGAGCAGTACTTC. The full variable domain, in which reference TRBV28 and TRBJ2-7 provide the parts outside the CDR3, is DVKVTQSSRYLVKRTGEKVFLECVQDMDHENMFWYRQDPGLGLRLIYFSYDVKMKEKGDIPEGYSVSREKKERFSLILESASTNQTSMYLCASSSGLSQEQYFGPGTRLTVT.

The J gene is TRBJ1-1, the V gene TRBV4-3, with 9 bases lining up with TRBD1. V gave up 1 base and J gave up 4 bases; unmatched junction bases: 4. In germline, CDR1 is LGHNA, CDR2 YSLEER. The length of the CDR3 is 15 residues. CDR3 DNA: TGCGCCAGCAGCCAAGGACAGGGGGAGCTCACTGAAGCTTTCTTT. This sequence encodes CASSQGQGELTEAFF.

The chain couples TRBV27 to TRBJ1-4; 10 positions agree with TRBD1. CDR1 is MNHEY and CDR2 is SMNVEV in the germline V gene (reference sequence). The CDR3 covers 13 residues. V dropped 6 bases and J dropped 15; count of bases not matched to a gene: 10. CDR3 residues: CASSDRGPYGMFF. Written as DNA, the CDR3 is TGTGCCAGCAGCGACAGGGGGCCATACGGGATGTTTTTT.

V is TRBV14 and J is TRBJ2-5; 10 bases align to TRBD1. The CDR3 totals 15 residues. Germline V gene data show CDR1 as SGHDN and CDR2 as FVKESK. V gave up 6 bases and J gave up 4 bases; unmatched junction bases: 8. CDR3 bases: TGTGCCAGCAGTATAATGACAGGGGGCGGAGAGACCCAGTACTTC. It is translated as CASSIMTGGGETQYF.

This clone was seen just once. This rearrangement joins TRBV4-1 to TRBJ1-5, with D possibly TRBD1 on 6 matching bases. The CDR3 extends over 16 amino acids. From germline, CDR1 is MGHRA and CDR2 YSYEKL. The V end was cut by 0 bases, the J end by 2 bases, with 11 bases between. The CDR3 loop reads CASSQDGGLGNQPQHF. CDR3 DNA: TGCGCCAGCAGCCAAGATGGGGGCCTCGGCAATCAGCCCCAGCATTTT.

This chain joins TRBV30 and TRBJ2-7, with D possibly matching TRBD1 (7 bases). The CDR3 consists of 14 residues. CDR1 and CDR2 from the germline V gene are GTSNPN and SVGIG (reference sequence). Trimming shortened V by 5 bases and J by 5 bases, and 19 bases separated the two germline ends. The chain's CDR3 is CAWGRGDSIHEQYF. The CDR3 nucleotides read TGTGCCTGGGGTAGGGGGGACAGTATACACGAGCAGTACTTC.

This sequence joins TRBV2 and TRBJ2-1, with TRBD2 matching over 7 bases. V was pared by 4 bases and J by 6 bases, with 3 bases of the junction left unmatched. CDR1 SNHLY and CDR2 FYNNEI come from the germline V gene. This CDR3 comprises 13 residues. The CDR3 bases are TGTGCCAGCAGTGGGTGGACTAGCAATGAGCAGTTCTTC. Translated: CASSGWTSNEQFF.

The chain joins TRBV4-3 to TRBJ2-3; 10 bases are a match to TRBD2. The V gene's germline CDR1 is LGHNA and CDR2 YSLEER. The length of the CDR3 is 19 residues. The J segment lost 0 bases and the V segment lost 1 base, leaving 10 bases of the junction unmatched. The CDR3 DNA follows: TGCGCCAGCAGCCAAGCCCCTAGGACTAGCGGACTTAGCACAGATACGCAGTATTTT. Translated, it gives CASSQAPRTSGLSTDTQYF.

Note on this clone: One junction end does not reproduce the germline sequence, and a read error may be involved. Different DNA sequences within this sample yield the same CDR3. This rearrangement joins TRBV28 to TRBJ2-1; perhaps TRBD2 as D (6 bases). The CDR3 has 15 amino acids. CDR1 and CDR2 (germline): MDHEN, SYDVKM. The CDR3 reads CASSPLAVSYNEQFF. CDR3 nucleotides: TGTGCTAGCAGTCCCTTAGCGGTCTCCTACAATGAGCAGTTCTTC.

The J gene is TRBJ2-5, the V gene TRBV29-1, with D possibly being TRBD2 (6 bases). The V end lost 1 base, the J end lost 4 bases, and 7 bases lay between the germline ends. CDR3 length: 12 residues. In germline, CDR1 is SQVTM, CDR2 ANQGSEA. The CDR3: CSVEVEGETQYF. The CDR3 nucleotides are TGCAGCGTTGAAGTGGAGGGAGAGACCCAGTACTTC. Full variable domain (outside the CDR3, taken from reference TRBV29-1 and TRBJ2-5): SAVISQKPSRDICQRGTSLTIQCQVDSQVTMMFWYRQQPGQSLTLIATANQGSEATYESGFVIDKFPISRPNLTFSTLTVSNMSPEDSSIYLCSVEVEGETQYFGPGTRLLVL.

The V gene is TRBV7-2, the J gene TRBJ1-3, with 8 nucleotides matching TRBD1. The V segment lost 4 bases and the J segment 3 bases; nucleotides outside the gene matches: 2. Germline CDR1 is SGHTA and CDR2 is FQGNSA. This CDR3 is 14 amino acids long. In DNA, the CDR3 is TGTGCCAGCAGCTCCGGGACAGGTGGAAACACCATATATTTT. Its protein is CASSSGTGGNTIYF.

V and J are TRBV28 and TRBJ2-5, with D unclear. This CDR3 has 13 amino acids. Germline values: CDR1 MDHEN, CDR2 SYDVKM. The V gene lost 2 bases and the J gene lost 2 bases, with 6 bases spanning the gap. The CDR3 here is CASSLHRQETQYF. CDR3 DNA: TGTGCCAGCAGTTTACATCGTCAAGAGACCCAGTACTTC. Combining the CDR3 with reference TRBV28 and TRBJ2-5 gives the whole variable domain DVKVTQSSRYLVKRTGEKVFLECVQDMDHENMFWYRQDPGLGLRLIYFSYDVKMKEKGDIPEGYSVSREKKERFSLILESASTNQTSMYLCASSLHRQETQYFGPGTRLLVL.

CDR3: CASSVEGGSINEQFF. The CDR3 DNA follows: TGTGCCAGCAGCGTAGAAGGGGGCTCTATCAATGAGCAGTTCTTC. The chain recombines TRBV9 with TRBJ2-1; 7 nucleotides line up with TRBD1. J lost 6 bases, V lost 0 bases, and 6 bases had no gene match. Germline V CDR1 and CDR2: SGDLS, YYNGEE. The CDR3 has 15 residues.

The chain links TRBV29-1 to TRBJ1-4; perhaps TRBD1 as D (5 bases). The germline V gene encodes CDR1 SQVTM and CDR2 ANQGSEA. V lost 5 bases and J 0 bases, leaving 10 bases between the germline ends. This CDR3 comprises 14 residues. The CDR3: CSVTRGATNEKLFF. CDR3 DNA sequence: TGCAGCGTTACGAGGGGCGCAACTAATGAAAAACTGTTTTTT.

The CDR3 loop reads CASADPPYEQYF. DNA of the CDR3: TGTGCCAGTGCCGACCCTCCTTACGAGCAGTACTTC. This sequence joins TRBV19 and TRBJ2-7; D is ambiguous. The CDR3 covers 12 residues. Deletions cut 8 bases from V and 4 bases from J, with 12 bases between. Per germline, CDR1 LNHDA and CDR2 SQIVND (reference sequence).

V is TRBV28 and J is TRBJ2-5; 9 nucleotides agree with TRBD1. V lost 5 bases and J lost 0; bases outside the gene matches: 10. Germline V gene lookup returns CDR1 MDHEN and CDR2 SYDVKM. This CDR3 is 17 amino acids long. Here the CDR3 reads CASSRQGVRRDQETQYF. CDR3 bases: TGTGCCAGCAGTCGACAGGGGGTGCGAAGGGACCAAGAGACCCAGTACTTC. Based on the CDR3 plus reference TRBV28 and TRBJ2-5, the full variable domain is DVKVTQSSRYLVKRTGEKVFLECVQDMDHENMFWYRQDPGLGLRLIYFSYDVKMKEKGDIPEGYSVSREKKERFSLILESASTNQTSMYLCASSRQGVRRDQETQYFGPGTRLLVL.

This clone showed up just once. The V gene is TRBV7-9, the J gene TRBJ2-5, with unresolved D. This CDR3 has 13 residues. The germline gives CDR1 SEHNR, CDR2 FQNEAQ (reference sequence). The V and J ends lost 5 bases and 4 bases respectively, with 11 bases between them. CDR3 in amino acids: CASSPLPGETQYF. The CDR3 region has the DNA TGTGCCAGCAGCCCCCTACCAGGAGAGACCCAGTACTTC.